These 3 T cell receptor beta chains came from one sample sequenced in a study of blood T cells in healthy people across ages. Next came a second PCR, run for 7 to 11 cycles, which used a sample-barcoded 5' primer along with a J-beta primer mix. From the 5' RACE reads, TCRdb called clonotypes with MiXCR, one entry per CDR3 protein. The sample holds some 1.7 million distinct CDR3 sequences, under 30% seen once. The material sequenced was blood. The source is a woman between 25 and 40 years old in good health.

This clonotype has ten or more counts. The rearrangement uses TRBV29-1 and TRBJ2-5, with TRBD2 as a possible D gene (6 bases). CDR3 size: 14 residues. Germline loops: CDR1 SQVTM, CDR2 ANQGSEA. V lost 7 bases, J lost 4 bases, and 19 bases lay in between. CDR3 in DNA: TGCAGCGAGGGCGTTAACGCGGGACGAGAGACCCAGTACTTC. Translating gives CSEGVNAGRETQYF.

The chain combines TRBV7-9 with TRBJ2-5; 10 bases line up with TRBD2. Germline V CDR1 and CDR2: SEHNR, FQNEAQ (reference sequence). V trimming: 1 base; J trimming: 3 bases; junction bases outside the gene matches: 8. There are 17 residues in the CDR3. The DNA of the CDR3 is TGTGCCAGCAGCTTAGAACTGGCTAGCGGGAGCGAAGAGACCCAGTACTTC. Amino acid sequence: CASSLELASGSEETQYF.

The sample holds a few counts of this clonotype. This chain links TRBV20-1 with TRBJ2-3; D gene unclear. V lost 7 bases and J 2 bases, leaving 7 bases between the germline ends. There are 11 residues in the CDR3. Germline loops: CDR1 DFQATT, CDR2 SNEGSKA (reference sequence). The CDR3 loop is CSVPVTDTQYF. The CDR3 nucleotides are TGCAGTGTGCCAGTCACAGATACGCAGTATTTT.